One sample yielded the 31 T cell receptor beta chains listed below, sequenced in a study of OX40 agonist ivuxolimab in advanced cancers. Assay used: immunoSEQ multiplex PCR; TCRdb lists only in-frame clones, some missing. The profile shows 70,000 to 75,000 clones, 80% to 95% of them singletons. Source: CD4+ or CD8+ T cells sorted from blood, taken in a trial of the OX40 agonist ivuxolimab. The receptors here all came from an adult with an advanced solid tumor such as melanoma, head and neck, liver or kidney cancer.

This rearrangement joins TRBV6-1 to TRBJ2-5, with TRBD2 identical over 8 bases. The J call may be mistaken, given a closer DNA end match to TRBJ2-7. This CDR3 is 15 amino acids long. CDR1 is MNHNS, CDR2 SASEGT, per germline. The CDR3 bases are TGTGCCAGCAGTTCCTGGGCGGCTAGCGGGTACGAGCAGTACTTC. It codes for CASSSWAASGYEQYF.

The rearrangement links TRBV14 to TRBJ2-6; D might be TRBD1 (6 bases). This CDR3 has 15 amino acids. Trimming took off 3 bases at V and 2 bases at J, with 8 bases between the two ends. Germline CDR1 is SGHDN and CDR2 is FVKESK. The CDR3: CASSQGAAGANVLTF. CDR3 coding DNA: TGTGCCAGCAGCCAGGGGGCGGCTGGGGCCAACGTCCTGACTTTC.

The chain links TRBV14 to TRBJ2-1, with D tentatively TRBD1 or TRBD2 (5 bases each). The CDR3 totals 16 residues. The germline V gene encodes CDR1 SGHDN and CDR2 FVKESK. Trimming removed 0 bases from V and 6 bases from J, with 15 bases in between. The CDR3: CASSQEGLAPTNEQFF. In DNA, the CDR3 is TGTGCCAGCAGCCAAGAGGGGCTAGCCCCAACCAATGAGCAGTTCTTC.

The chain has TRBV10-3 and TRBJ2-5; no clear D. V was cut by 10 bases and J by 0 bases, with 15 bases left in between. The CDR3 spans 14 residues. CDR1 ENHRY and CDR2 SYGVKD come from the germline V gene. The CDR3 sequence: CATSPGANQETQYF. Here the CDR3 DNA reads TGTGCCACGAGCCCGGGTGCGAACCAAGAGACCCAGTACTTC.

The chain has TRBV7-9 and TRBJ2-3, with 9 bases that match TRBD1. Trimming cost V 4 bases and J 0 bases; bases outside gene matches: 5. Germline V lookup: CDR1 SEHNR, CDR2 FQNEAQ (reference sequence). The CDR3 sequence is 16 residues long. The CDR3 sequence is CASSSDRGSSTDTQYF. In DNA, the CDR3 is TGTGCCAGCAGCTCGGACAGGGGATCTAGCACAGATACGCAGTATTTT.

The genes are TRBV11-3 and TRBJ2-7; 8 bases line up with TRBD1. This CDR3 contains 14 residues. The germline V gene has CDR1 SGHNT and CDR2 YENEEA. V dropped 6 bases and J dropped 4; count of bases not matched to a gene: 8. The CDR3 loop is CASSGAGGRYEQYF. CDR3 nucleotides: TGTGCCAGCAGTGGGGCAGGGGGCCGGTACGAGCAGTACTTC.

The chain combines TRBV5-4 with TRBJ2-2, with 7 bases aligning to TRBD2. V was clipped by 0 bases and J by 6 bases; unmatched bases: 5. Germline V gene data show CDR1 as SGHNT and CDR2 as YYREEE (reference sequence). CDR3 length: 15 amino acids. DNA of the CDR3: TGTGCCAGCAGCTTGGCCGGGGGGTTCGCCGGGGAGCTGTTTTTT. It specifies CASSLAGGFAGELFF.

The chain links TRBV25-1 to TRBJ2-7; 9 bases are shared with TRBD1. From germline, CDR1 is MGHDK and CDR2 SYGVNS. Germline trimming cut 7 bases from V and 5 bases from J; bases unmatched to any gene: 9. CDR3 length: 14 residues. The CDR3 region has the DNA TGTGCCAGCAATCCCGGGACAGGGTTTGACGAGCAGTACTTC. Protein sequence: CASNPGTGFDEQYF.

The DNA of the CDR3 is TGTGCCAGCAGCGCCGACTCTGGAAACACCATATATTTT. Encoded protein: CASSADSGNTIYF. V and J are TRBV7-7 and TRBJ1-3; D call uncertain. Germline V gives CDR1 SSHAT, CDR2 FNYEAQ (reference sequence). V lost 5 bases, J lost 0 bases, and 5 bases lay in between. The CDR3 runs to 13 residues.

The chain links TRBV30 to TRBJ1-6; no clear D gene. Trimming took 5 bases from V and 5 from J, leaving 10 bases between them. This CDR3 is 13 amino acids long. Germline V gene data show CDR1 as GTSNPN and CDR2 as SVGIG (reference sequence). Here the CDR3 DNA reads TGTGCCTGGGCCCCTGGAAATAATTCACCCCTCCACTTT. This translates into CAWAPGNNSPLHF.

The chain combines TRBV15 with TRBJ1-4; 8 bases align to TRBD1. The CDR3 totals 14 residues. V shed 3 bases, J shed 6 bases, and the junction held 3 bases outside the gene matches. Germline CDR1 is LNHNV and CDR2 is YYDKDF (reference sequence). The CDR3 bases are TGTGCCACCAGCAGGTCAGGGGGCTATGAAAAACTGTTTTTT. As protein: CATSRSGGYEKLFF.

The gene calls are TRBV29-1 and TRBJ2-2, with 9 positions matching TRBD1. The germline gives CDR1 SQVTM, CDR2 ANQGSEA. The trim removed 6 bases at V and 6 bases at J, leaving 5 bases unmatched. This CDR3 contains 13 residues. CDR3 sequence (DNA): TGCAGCGTGGGACAGGGTTCATCCGGGGAGCTGTTTTTT. It translates to CSVGQGSSGELFF.

This clone was recorded only once. The rearrangement links TRBV5-1 to TRBJ2-2; D may be TRBD1 (8 bases). The V gene lost 4 bases and the J gene lost 1 base, with 11 bases spanning the gap. CDR1 and CDR2 (germline): SGHRS, YFSETQ. The CDR3 has 15 amino acids. CDR3 in DNA: TGCGCCAGCAGCAGCGGGACAGGGAACACCGGGGAGCTGTTTTTT. This sequence encodes CASSSGTGNTGELFF.

J is TRBJ2-7 and V is TRBV19; 11 nucleotides line up with TRBD2. Germline lookup yields CDR1 LNHDA and CDR2 SQIVND (reference sequence). Trimming took 7 bases from V and 5 from J; bases not matched to a gene: 22. The CDR3 length is 19 residues. This CDR3 is CASTRTRLAGGRETNEQYF. The CDR3 region has the DNA TGTGCCAGTACCAGAACGCGGCTAGCGGGAGGCCGGGAGACCAACGAGCAGTACTTC.

The rearrangement joins TRBV18 to TRBJ2-7, with 8 bases lining up with TRBD2. The CDR3 consists of 15 residues. J gave up 2 bases and V 3 bases, and 6 bases lay outside the gene matches. Germline loops: CDR1 KGHSH, CDR2 LQKENI. The CDR3 region has the DNA TGTGCCAGCTCACCTACTAGCGGACCTACCTACGAGCAGTACTTC. This gives the protein CASSPTSGPTYEQYF.

The genes are TRBV7-2 and TRBJ2-5, with TRBD1 matching 7 bases. The DNA end is a closer match to TRBJ2-7, so the J assignment may be wrong. Germline CDR1 is SGHTA and CDR2 is FQGNSA. CDR3 size: 15 residues. The CDR3 is CASTLGRDSSYEQYF. CDR3 coding DNA: TGTGCCAGCACCCTAGGCCGGGACAGCAGCTACGAGCAGTACTTC.

This chain uses TRBV4-3 with TRBJ1-5; possibly TRBD1 for D (6 bases). Germline CDR1 LGHNA, CDR2 YSLEER. The V gene lost 4 bases and the J gene lost 7 bases, with 14 bases spanning the gap. The CDR3 spans 14 residues. CDR3 nucleotide sequence: TGCGCCAGCAGCCCACAGGGAATAAACCAGCCCCAGCATTTT. Protein sequence: CASSPQGINQPQHF.

The J gene is TRBJ1-1, the V gene TRBV5-5; 10 bases map to TRBD1. The CDR3 contains 17 residues. V was clipped by 5 bases and J by 1 base; unmatched bases: 11. The germline V gene encodes CDR1 SGHKS and CDR2 YYEKEE (reference sequence). Here the CDR3 DNA reads TGTGCCAGCAGTAGGCCGGGACAGGGGATTCGGAACACTGAAGCTTTCTTT. Its translation: CASSRPGQGIRNTEAFF.

The chain is built from TRBV7-6 and TRBJ2-2, with a weak D call TRBD1 (6 bases). V dropped 5 bases and J dropped 6 bases, with 19 bases sitting between them. This CDR3 is built from 16 residues. Germline assignment: CDR1 SGHVS and CDR2 FNYEAQ. The CDR3 is CASSLVDSRLAGELFF. In DNA, the CDR3 is TGTGCCAGCAGCCTCGTGGACAGCCGCTTGGCCGGGGAGCTGTTTTTT.

J is TRBJ2-3 and V is TRBV28; a weak D match, TRBD1 (6 bases). Per the germline V gene, CDR1 is MDHEN and CDR2 is SYDVKM. V lost 6 bases, J lost 4 bases, and 17 bases lay in between. The CDR3 contains 15 residues. CDR3 sequence (DNA): TGTGCCAGCAGCCTACAGGGCCAAATTGCAGATACGCAGTATTTT. Protein: CASSLQGQIADTQYF.

V and J are TRBV18 and TRBJ2-1; D ambiguous. The CDR3 length is 13 residues. The germline CDR1 and CDR2 sequences are KGHSH and LQKENI. V dropped 1 base and J dropped 10 bases, with 11 bases sitting between them. The CDR3 sequence: CASSPQSKQEQFF. In nucleotides, the CDR3 is TGTGCCAGCTCACCACAAAGCAAGCAAGAGCAGTTCTTC.

V is TRBV12-5 and J is TRBJ1-1; D ambiguous. Germline CDR1 is LGHNT and CDR2 is FRNRAP. The CDR3 sequence is 15 residues long. V shed 5 bases and J shed 1 base, with 14 bases lying between them. CDR3 in DNA: TGTGCTAGTGGTCCCACGGGAGGCACGAACACTGAAGCTTTCTTT. This sequence encodes CASGPTGGTNTEAFF.

The rearrangement links TRBV19 to TRBJ1-2; D remains ambiguous. Trimming cost V 2 bases and J 6 bases, with 13 bases left between them. The germline gives CDR1 LNHDA, CDR2 SQIVND (reference sequence). The CDR3 loop spans 14 amino acids. CDR3 sequence (DNA): TGTGCCAGTAGTATATTTCCCTCTTTTAATGGCTACACCTTC. Amino acids: CASSIFPSFNGYTF.

The chain uses TRBV19 and TRBJ1-5, with unresolved D. The CDR3 length is 12 residues. Deletions cut 5 bases from V and 6 bases from J, with 8 bases between. Germline loops: CDR1 LNHDA, CDR2 SQIVND (reference sequence). The CDR3 region has the DNA TGTGCCAGTAGTTTGTTGTCTCAGCCCCAGCATTTT. This codes for CASSLLSQPQHF.

This chain uses TRBV6-5 with TRBJ1-1; 7 nucleotides match TRBD1. Germline V CDR1 and CDR2: MNHEY, SVGAGI. The CDR3 runs 15 residues. After removal of 6 bases from V and 1 base from J, the junction contained 8 bases not matched to a gene. CDR3 in DNA: TGTGCCAGCAGACCCGACAGGGTACGGAACACTGAAGCTTTCTTT. This translates into CASRPDRVRNTEAFF.

The rearrangement joins TRBV11-2 to TRBJ2-3; possibly TRBD2 for D (5 bases). Trimming cost V 3 bases and J 1 base, with 8 bases left between them. Germline loops: CDR1 SGHAT, CDR2 FQNNGV. The CDR3 runs 14 residues. The DNA for the CDR3 is TGTGCCAGCAGCTTCCGGGGAGGCACAGATACGCAGTATTTT. This gives the protein CASSFRGGTDTQYF.

This clone was picked up a small number of times. This chain connects TRBV5-1 to TRBJ2-2, with TRBD2 identical over 12 bases. The V gene's germline CDR1 is SGHRS and CDR2 YFSETQ. CDR3 length: 13 amino acids. The V gene end was trimmed by 7 bases and the J gene end by 9 bases; junction bases not matched to a gene: 4. The CDR3 nucleotides are TGCGCCAGCCGCACTAGCGGGAGGCGGGAGCTGTTTTTT. This translates into CASRTSGRRELFF.

The V gene is TRBV19, the J gene TRBJ2-1; 10 nucleotides agree with TRBD2. The length of the CDR3 is 14 residues. Germline V gene sequence: CDR1 LNHDA, CDR2 SQIVND (reference sequence). The J segment lost 6 bases and the V segment lost 4 bases, leaving 3 bases of the junction unmatched. CDR3: CASSTSGSGNEQFF. The CDR3 coding sequence is TGTGCCAGTAGTACTAGCGGGAGTGGCAATGAGCAGTTCTTC. Full variable domain (outside the CDR3, taken from reference TRBV19 and TRBJ2-1): DGGITQSPKYLFRKEGQNVTLSCEQNLNHDAMYWYRQDPGQGLRLIYYSQIVNDFQKGDIAEGYSVSREKKESFPLTVTSAQKNPTAFYLCASSTSGSGNEQFFGPGTRLTVL.

V usage is TRBV5-1 and J usage is TRBJ1-1, with D hard to call. Trimming took off 4 bases at V and 1 base at J, with 8 bases between the two ends. This CDR3 region has 13 residues. CDR1 is SGHRS and CDR2 is YFSETQ in the germline V gene. In nucleotides, the CDR3 is TGCGCCAGCAGCATTACGGGGAACACTGAAGCTTTCTTT. As protein: CASSITGNTEAFF.

J is TRBJ1-3 and V is TRBV25-1, with D possibly matching TRBD1 (5 bases). Trimming removed 1 base from V and 0 bases from J, with 10 bases in between. Germline V gives CDR1 MGHDK, CDR2 SYGVNS. CDR3 length: 16 residues. The CDR3 bases are TGTGCCAGCAGTGAATCGGCAGGGTCCTCTGGAAACACCATATATTTT. This encodes CASSESAGSSGNTIYF.

The rearrangement uses TRBV7-2 and TRBJ2-1; no reliable D call. Trimming took off 5 bases at V and 5 bases at J, with 10 bases between the two ends. This CDR3 spans 13 amino acids. Germline loops: CDR1 SGHTA, CDR2 FQGNSA. The CDR3 sequence: CASSLGPNNEQFF. The DNA for the CDR3 is TGTGCCAGCAGCCTTGGCCCTAACAATGAGCAGTTCTTC.